This is a list of T cell receptor beta chains from one sample in a study of beta chain features in type 1 diabetes. This table comes from immunoSEQ multiplex PCR, and its TCRdb copy is limited to in-frame clones, with some not included. The sample shows 150,000 to 200,000 clones, roughly 9.1% of them seen only once. The material sequenced was central memory CD4+ T cells from blood. These receptors came from a woman younger than 35 in good health. Each CDR3 is given with its conserved first and last residue. D genes are given only for firm matches. Rows may omit the clone size; those that give it use once, few, many or a size class.

.	few	TRBV5-1	TRBJ2-7	TGCGCCAGCAGCTTGGGCAGCTCCTACGAGCAGTACTTC	CASSLGSSYEQYF
TRBD2	few	TRBV15	TRBJ2-3	TGTGCCACCAGCACCGGGACTAGCGGTTCCACAGATACGCAGTATTTT	CATSTGTSGSTDTQYF
TRBD2	.	TRBV4-1	TRBJ2-3	TGCGCCAGCAGCCAAGACCCTAGCGGGGACACAGATACGCAGTATTTT	CASSQDPSGDTDTQYF
TRBD2	few	TRBV5-1	TRBJ2-7	TGCGCCAGCAGCTTGGACCCTAGCGGGGGGGCCTACGAGCAGTACTTC	CASSLDPSGGAYEQYF
.	.	TRBV5-4	TRBJ1-2	TGTGCCAGCAGCCTCGACGGGGGGAACTATGGCTACACCTTC	CASSLDGGNYGYTF
.	few	TRBV30	TRBJ2-5	TGTGCCCTGAGGGGAGGGGGTGAGACCCAGTACTTC	CALRGGGETQYF
.	few	TRBV13	TRBJ2-7	TGTGCCAGCAGCACCAAAGCTTACTACGAGCAGTACTTC	CASSTKAYYEQYF
TRBD2	many	TRBV30	TRBJ2-5	TGTGCCTCCGAGAATGGTGGGACTAGCGGGACAGAGACCCAGTACTTC	CASENGGTSGTETQYF
.	few	TRBV13	TRBJ1-2	TGTGCCAGCAGCCTCCCTAGGACAAACCCAACGGGCTACACCTTC	CASSLPRTNPTGYTF
TRBD2	.	TRBV5-1	TRBJ2-2	TGCGCCAGCACTAGCGGTAACACCGGGGAGCTGTTTTTT	CASTSGNTGELFF
.	few	TRBV7-2	TRBJ2-1	TGTGCCAGCAGCTTAAAGTTCGGGGTATCCTACAATGAGCAGTTCTTC	CASSLKFGVSYNEQFF
TRBD2	few	TRBV9	TRBJ2-1	TGTGCCAGCAGCGCTATAGCGGGAGTGTTGTATGAGCAGTTCTTC	CASSAIAGVLYEQFF
TRBD2	few	TRBV19	TRBJ2-3	TGTGCCTTTGGTCCTAGCGGGAGGACCCCCACAGATACGCAGTATTTT	CAFGPSGRTPTDTQYF
TRBD2	.	TRBV7-2	TRBJ2-7	TGTGCCAGCAGCAGCAGAACTAGCGGGGGCCTGCGCGAGCAGTACTTC	CASSSRTSGGLREQYF
.	.	TRBV5-1	TRBJ1-2	TGCGCCAGCAGCTGGGGAGCCAGGGAGGGCCGAGGCTACACCTTC	CASSWGAREGRGYTF
.	few	TRBV2	TRBJ2-5	TGTGCCAGCAGCGGGAGCCTAGGGGAGACCCAGTACTTC	CASSGSLGETQYF
.	few	TRBV29-1	TRBJ1-1	TGCAGCGTTGAAGGGGGAAGGAGGACTGAAGCTTTCTTT	CSVEGGRRTEAFF
.	.	TRBV19	TRBJ1-4	TGTGCCAGCTCACAGGGAGATGATGAAAAACTGTTTTTT	CASSQGDDEKLFF
TRBD1	.	TRBV6-1	TRBJ2-5	TGTGCCAGCAATCTGGGGACAGGGAAAGAGACCCAGTACTTC	CASNLGTGKETQYF
.	.	TRBV14	TRBJ1-1	TGTGCCAGCAGCCCGCAGGGGAAAAACACTGAAGCTTTCTTT	CASSPQGKNTEAFF
TRBD1	few	TRBV6-5	TRBJ2-7	TGTGCCAGCAGTTACTCGAGGACAGGGGATACCGAGCAGTACTTC	CASSYSRTGDTEQYF
.	.	TRBV2	TRBJ2-2	TGTGCCAGCAAGAGACTTTGGAACACCGGGGAGCTGTTTTTT	CASKRLWNTGELFF
.	few	TRBV4-2	TRBJ2-7	TGTGCCAGCAGCCTCCAGTTGGGCCTGGGGCACGAGCAGTACTTC	CASSLQLGLGHEQYF
.	.	TRBV20-1	TRBJ1-2	TGCAGTGCTAGTCTTAGAAATGGCTACACCTTC	CSASLRNGYTF
.	few	TRBV5-1	TRBJ1-6	TGCGCCAGCAGCTCCGTCGTGTTGGGAACCCGGGAGGGTTCACCCCTCCACTTT	CASSSVVLGTREGSPLHF
.	.	TRBV2	TRBJ1-2	TGTGCCAGCAGTGAGAGGGGGTTTGGCTACACCTTC	CASSERGFGYTF
.	.	TRBV7-8	TRBJ1-5	TGTGCCAGCAGCTTAAGAGCAGGAGGTCAGCCCCAGCATTTT	CASSLRAGGQPQHF
TRBD1	.	TRBV18	TRBJ2-7	TGTGCCAGCTCACCACCGGGACAGGGGGCGAACGAGCAGTACTTC	CASSPPGQGANEQYF